The 30 T cell receptor beta chains presented below share a single source sample, sequenced in a study of blood T cell repertoires in COVID-19. The data were produced by immunoSEQ multiplex PCR, yet TCRdb's version contains in-frame clones alone and is incomplete. The sample has 250,000 or so clones; over 65% are singletons. The sequencing input was peripheral blood. The receptors here all came from a woman of 80 years or more with acute or convalescent COVID-19.

The CDR3 loop is CASARESVHSPLHF. As DNA, the CDR3 is TGTGCCAGCGCGAGGGAGTCAGTACATTCACCCCTCCACTTT. The rearrangement uses TRBV2 and TRBJ1-6; D is uncertain. In germline, CDR1 is SNHLY, CDR2 FYNNEI. Trimming left V 8 bases short and J 8 bases short, with 16 bases between. The CDR3 extends over 14 amino acids.

This clone has a count of ten or more. V is TRBV6-5 and J is TRBJ2-1, with a tentative D call TRBD2 (7 bases). The CDR3 totals 15 residues. CDR1 is MNHEY, CDR2 SVGAGI, per germline. Deletions cut 8 bases from V and 4 bases from J, with 18 bases between. The CDR3 region has the DNA TGTGCCAGCCACGTTTGGGGAGGGGGGTACAATGAGCAGTTCTTC. This codes for CASHVWGGGYNEQFF.

This clone was seen a few times. This sequence joins TRBV20-1 and TRBJ1-4; D ambiguous. V was trimmed by 3 bases and J by 8 bases, leaving 16 bases between them. CDR3 length equals 14 residues. Germline lookup yields CDR1 DFQATT and CDR2 SNEGSKA (reference sequence). CDR3 nucleotide sequence: TGCAGTGCTAGTGGCGCGCCCCGGGTCGAAAAACTGTTTTTT. It is translated as CSASGAPRVEKLFF.

The V and J genes are TRBV7-9 and TRBJ1-2; the D gene is possibly TRBD1 (5 bases). Germline V gives CDR1 SEHNR, CDR2 FQNEAQ (reference sequence). The CDR3 extends over 16 amino acids. Trimming took off 3 bases at V and 6 bases at J, with 20 bases between the two ends. The CDR3, as DNA: TGTGCCAGCAGCTTGGGACTCGGTCGGAGGGCCAATGGCTACACCTTC. Translated: CASSLGLGRRANGYTF.

The chain joins TRBV6-2 or TRBV6-3 to TRBJ1-5, with a tentative D call TRBD1 (5 bases). There are 15 residues in the CDR3. V lost 6 bases, J lost 4 bases, and 16 bases lay in between. CDR1 and CDR2 (germline): MNHEY, SVGEGT. The CDR3 DNA follows: TGTGCCAGCAGCCGGGAGGGGCGGGAAAATCAGCCCCAGCATTTT. This gives the protein CASSREGRENQPQHF.

This clone was detected a few times. The chain recombines TRBV6-5 with TRBJ2-1, with 15 bases that match TRBD2. Per germline, CDR1 MNHEY and CDR2 SVGAGI. The CDR3 has 15 residues. V trimming: 6 bases; J trimming: 6 bases; junction bases outside the gene matches: 3. The CDR3 region has the DNA TGTGCCAGCAGGGCGGGACTAGCGGGAGGCAATGAGCAGTTCTTC. This translates into CASRAGLAGGNEQFF.

This chain connects TRBV15 to TRBJ2-1; 9 bases align to TRBD2. In germline, CDR1 is LNHNV, CDR2 YYDKDF (reference sequence). This CDR3 region has 17 residues. Losses at the gene ends were 3 bases for V and 4 bases for J; bases not matched to a gene: 10. CDR3 amino acids: CATSSQRSSGIYNEQFF. The DNA for the CDR3 is TGTGCCACCAGCAGCCAGAGGTCTAGCGGGATTTACAATGAGCAGTTCTTC.

The V and J genes are TRBV18 and TRBJ1-1; tentative D call: TRBD1 (5 bases). V was cut by 2 bases and J by 4 bases, with 14 bases left in between. The germline CDR1 and CDR2 sequences are KGHSH and LQKENI. The CDR3 sequence is 15 residues long. The CDR3 DNA reads TGTGCCAGCTCACCAGGGGGGGGTAGAGTCACTGAAGCTTTCTTT. The encoded protein is CASSPGGGRVTEAFF.

This clone was recorded at least ten times. The V call is TRBV5-4, the J call TRBJ1-3; weak D call: TRBD1 (6 bases). The germline V and J ends were trimmed by 3 bases and 4 bases, with 14 bases remaining between them. The CDR3 length is 15 residues. Germline loops: CDR1 SGHNT, CDR2 YYREEE (reference sequence). The CDR3 DNA reads as TGTGCCAGCAGCTGGGGATCAGGGGCCGGAAACACCATATATTTT. It encodes CASSWGSGAGNTIYF.

The chain uses TRBV6-5 and TRBJ2-7; D may be TRBD2 (6 bases). This CDR3 is 14 amino acids long. Germline V gives CDR1 MNHEY, CDR2 SVGAGI. The V end lost 4 bases, the J end lost 7 bases, and 17 bases lay between the germline ends. CDR3 sequence (DNA): TGTGCCAGCAGTTCCATCGACAGCCGGGGGGAGCAGTACTTC. Its protein product is CASSSIDSRGEQYF.

The chain links TRBV29-1 to TRBJ1-1; D is possibly TRBD1 (6 bases). Per germline, CDR1 SQVTM and CDR2 ANQGSEA. The V and J ends lost 2 bases and 4 bases respectively, with 17 bases between them. CDR3 length: 15 residues. The DNA for the CDR3 is TGCAGCGTTGAAATGCGGGGGGCGGATCGCACTGAAGCTTTCTTT. It encodes CSVEMRGADRTEAFF.

The chain is built from TRBV5-1 and TRBJ1-2; 8 bases fit TRBD1. Germline V gives CDR1 SGHRS, CDR2 YFSETQ. This CDR3 has 14 amino acids. V was pared by 3 bases and J by 3 bases, with 4 bases of the junction left unmatched. In DNA, the CDR3 is TGCGCCAGCAGCTCCGGGACAGGTCACTATGGCTACACCTTC. Translated, it gives CASSSGTGHYGYTF.

This rearrangement joins TRBV18 to TRBJ1-1; 7 bases are shared with TRBD1. The V and J ends lost 6 bases and 5 bases, in that order; junction bases with no gene match: 6. CDR3 size: 13 residues. Germline lookup yields CDR1 KGHSH and CDR2 LQKENI. CDR3 in amino acids: CASSSTGLTEAFF. The CDR3 DNA reads TGTGCCAGCTCCTCGACAGGGTTAACTGAAGCTTTCTTT. Together with reference TRBV18 and TRBJ1-1, the CDR3 gives the full variable domain: NAGVMQNPRHLVRRRGQEARLRCSPMKGHSHVYWYRQLPEEGLKFMVYLQKENIIDESGMPKERFSAEFPKEGPSILRIQQVVRGDSAAYFCASSSTGLTEAFFGQGTRLTVV.

This clone has ten or more counts. CDR3 region: CASSLVAGAPTDTQYF. The CDR3 nucleotides read TGTGCCAGCAGCTTAGTCGCGGGAGCCCCCACAGATACGCAGTATTTT. J is TRBJ2-3 and V is TRBV7-9, with TRBD2 identical over 7 bases. V shed 1 base and J 2 bases; nucleotides not matched to a gene: 6. Germline V CDR1 and CDR2: SEHNR, FQNEAQ (reference sequence). The CDR3 is 16 residues long.

This clone is a singleton in its sample. The rearrangement joins TRBV19 to TRBJ1-6; 8 bases map to TRBD1. This CDR3 is built from 15 residues. CDR1 LNHDA and CDR2 SQIVND come from the germline V gene (reference sequence). After removal of 2 bases from V and 11 bases from J, the junction contained 8 bases not matched to a gene. The chain's CDR3 is CASSIRTTGVTPLHF. Written as DNA, the CDR3 is TGTGCCAGTAGTATAAGGACGACAGGGGTTACACCCCTCCACTTT.

The CDR3 protein is CASSPRGAGYTDTQYF. Here the CDR3 DNA reads TGTGCCAGCAGCCCCCGTGGGGCAGGGTACACAGATACGCAGTATTTT. The V call is TRBV25-1, the J call TRBJ2-3; perhaps TRBD1 as D (5 bases). Trimming took off 6 bases at V and 2 bases at J, with 18 bases between the two ends. From germline, CDR1 is MGHDK and CDR2 SYGVNS. The CDR3 runs to 16 residues. Full variable domain (missing parts from reference TRBV25-1 and TRBJ2-3): EADIYQTPRYLVIGTGKKITLECSQTMGHDKMYWYQQDPGMELHLIHYSYGVNSTEKGDLSSESTVSRIRTEHFPLTLESARPSHTSQYLCASSPRGAGYTDTQYFGPGTRLTVL.

The CDR3 DNA is TGTGCCAGCAGTCGGCAGGGGGCAGGCACTGAAGCTTTCTTT. Its protein product is CASSRQGAGTEAFF. The chain links TRBV2 to TRBJ1-1; 8 bases align to TRBD1. The CDR3 covers 14 residues. Losses at the gene ends were 5 bases for V and 4 bases for J; bases not matched to a gene: 6. Germline V gene sequence: CDR1 SNHLY, CDR2 FYNNEI.

The rearrangement links TRBV6-1 to TRBJ2-3; 10 bases are shared with TRBD2. Trimming cost V 2 bases and J 11 bases; bases outside gene matches: 10. The CDR3 is 15 amino acids. Germline CDR1 MNHNS, CDR2 SASEGT. The CDR3 bases are TGTGCCAGCAGTGAACCGGGACTAGCGTCAGGAAGGCAGTATTTT. It translates to CASSEPGLASGRQYF.

This clone was picked up a small number of times. This chain joins TRBV12-5 and TRBJ2-6, with TRBD2 as a possible D gene (5 bases). V lost 1 base and J lost 2, with 6 bases in between. The CDR3 is made up of 15 amino acids. Germline lookup yields CDR1 LGHNT and CDR2 FRNRAP. The CDR3 DNA sequence: TGTGCTAGTGGTTTGGGGCGGGCTGGGGCCAACGTCCTGACTTTC. It is translated as CASGLGRAGANVLTF.

The V and J genes are TRBV6-2 or TRBV6-3 and TRBJ1-5; possible D gene TRBD1, 5 bases. V lost 5 bases and J lost 4, with 27 bases in between. This CDR3 spans 19 amino acids. Germline CDR1 MNHEY, CDR2 SVGEGT. The chain's CDR3 is CASSPQPFLGGGTNQPQHF. CDR3 DNA sequence: TGTGCCAGCAGTCCCCAACCCTTCTTGGGGGGGGGAACGAATCAGCCCCAGCATTTT.

The chain is built from TRBV18 and TRBJ1-3; 7 bases fit TRBD1. This CDR3 comprises 15 residues. The germline V gene has CDR1 KGHSH and CDR2 LQKENI. V lost 2 bases, J lost 2 bases, and 3 bases stayed unmatched. The CDR3 is CASSPTGEPGNTIYF. CDR3 DNA sequence: TGTGCCAGCTCACCAACAGGGGAGCCTGGAAACACCATATATTTT.

The CDR3 DNA follows: TGTGCCATCAAGGCGGGGGTGGAAGAGACCCAGTACTTC. Its translation: CAIKAGVEETQYF. The chain carries TRBV10-3 and TRBJ2-5; 7 bases match TRBD2. The J segment lost 3 bases and the V segment lost 7 bases, leaving 5 bases of the junction unmatched. Germline loops: CDR1 ENHRY, CDR2 SYGVKD. This CDR3 region has 13 residues.

The table lists this clone with a few counts. This sequence joins TRBV3-1 (or the pseudogene TRBV3-2) and TRBJ2-1; 10 nucleotides line up with TRBD2. The CDR3 extends over 17 amino acids. V was clipped by 0 bases and J by 6 bases; unmatched bases: 8. Germline V gene lookup returns CDR1 LGHDT and CDR2 YNNKEL (reference sequence). CDR3 coding DNA: TGTGCCAGCAGCCAAGATGGCGGGACTAGCGTTCTCAATGAGCAGTTCTTC. Residues: CASSQDGGTSVLNEQFF.

In its sample, this clone was seen a few times. V usage is TRBV5-4 and J usage is TRBJ2-2, with 7 bases lining up with TRBD1. V lost 10 bases and J lost 8; bases outside the gene matches: 11. Germline CDR1 and CDR2: SGHNT and YYREEE (reference sequence). The CDR3 runs to 13 residues. Written as DNA, the CDR3 is TGTGCCGTAACAGGGGCCCCTGAGGGGGAGCTGTTTTTT. It codes for CAVTGAPEGELFF. Full variable domain (remainder filled in from reference TRBV5-4 and TRBJ2-2): ETGVTQSPTHLIKTRGQQVTLRCSSQSGHNTVSWYQQALGQGPQFIFQYYREEENGRGNFPPRFSGLQFPNYSSELNVNALELDDSALYLCAVTGAPEGELFFGEGSRLTVL.

The chain uses TRBV7-7 and TRBJ2-3; 8 nucleotides match TRBD1. The CDR3 has 15 amino acids. Per germline, CDR1 SSHAT and CDR2 FNYEAQ (reference sequence). V trimming: 5 bases; J trimming: 6 bases; junction bases outside the gene matches: 10. CDR3 DNA sequence: TGTGCCAGCAGCCCCTCCGCAGGGGGCGCGGATACGCAGTATTTT. It codes for CASSPSAGGADTQYF.

In this sample, this clone turned up a few times. The rearrangement uses TRBV5-1 and TRBJ2-3, with 8 bases identical to TRBD1. This CDR3 has 13 residues. V trimming: 6 bases; J trimming: 1 base; junction bases outside the gene matches: 1. Germline lookup yields CDR1 SGHRS and CDR2 YFSETQ. CDR3 region: CASTTGGTDTQYF. CDR3 DNA: TGCGCCAGCACGACAGGGGGCACAGATACGCAGTATTTT.

DNA of the CDR3: TGTGCCAGCAGCCCCCCTCTAGCGGGGTCTGGGGAGCTGTTTTTT. It yields the protein CASSPPLAGSGELFF. V is TRBV5-4 and J is TRBJ2-2; 9 positions agree with TRBD2. Germline CDR1 SGHNT, CDR2 YYREEE (reference sequence). The CDR3 is 15 residues long. J lost 8 bases, V lost 4 bases, and 9 bases had no gene match.

This rearrangement joins TRBV7-6 to TRBJ2-7; TRBD2 matches at 12 bases. This CDR3 spans 15 amino acids. The V segment lost 5 bases and the J segment 2 bases; nucleotides outside the gene matches: 4. Per germline, CDR1 SGHVS and CDR2 FNYEAQ. CDR3 sequence (DNA): TGTGCCAGCAGCGCCACTAGCGGGGGGACCTACGAGCAGTACTTC. Protein: CASSATSGGTYEQYF. Filled out from reference TRBV7-6 and TRBJ2-7, the complete variable domain reads GAGVSQSPRYKVTKRGQDVALRCDPISGHVSLYWYRQALGQGPEFLTYFNYEAQQDKSGLPNDRFSAERPEGSISTLTIQRTEQRDSAMYRCASSATSGGTYEQYFGPGTRLTVT.

This chain uses TRBV7-9 with TRBJ2-3, with 14 bases fitting TRBD2. Trimming removed 2 bases from V and 5 bases from J; junction bases left unmatched: 3. CDR1 SEHNR and CDR2 FQNEAQ come from the germline V gene (reference sequence). This CDR3 comprises 16 residues. CDR3: CASSLLTSGGVDTQYF. CDR3 in DNA: TGTGCCAGCAGCTTACTGACTAGCGGGGGGGTAGATACGCAGTATTTT.

The chain links TRBV20-1 to TRBJ2-1, with 16 bases that match TRBD2. V trimming: 3 bases; J trimming: 4 bases; junction bases outside the gene matches: 9. Per germline, CDR1 DFQATT and CDR2 SNEGSKA (reference sequence). The CDR3 consists of 18 residues. CDR3: CSASNPTGLAGGYNEQFF. The CDR3 DNA sequence: TGCAGTGCTAGTAACCCCACGGGACTAGCGGGGGGGTACAATGAGCAGTTCTTC.